This T cell receptor beta chain is drawn from a study of control samples from healthy donors and cancer patients (dated by TCRdb to 2018 to 2021). The library was built by means of the immunoSEQ multiplex PCR assay. This immuneACCESS table, as held by TCRdb, lists in-frame sequences with V and J called but not all clones. Of the missing ones, under half trace to an unresolved V gene in checked studies; the others have no known cause. In this sample the table shows over 200,000 clones, 82% of which occur a single time. The ten most abundant clones make up about an eighth of the sample. Remarks on this clone: What this receptor recognizes is not known. The record has no base qualities; no much larger clone is one base away.

The sample was PBMCs. The TCR was taken from a woman aged 60 to 75 with lung cancer.

This receptor carries the CDR3 CASSQDPGAEQFF. The DNA sequence is given as TGTGCCAGCAGCCAAGATCCAGGTGCTGAGCAGTTCTTC. The rearranged chain carries TRBV3-1 (or the pseudogene TRBV3-2) and TRBJ2-1; confidence is insufficient to name the D gene. Relative to germline, V is 0 bases shorter and J is 9 bases shorter, with 9 bases between their ends. Measured from the cysteine to the phenylalanine, the CDR3 is 13 residues long. Of the read, only the CDR3 DNA is kept; its 39 bases are in frame from base 1. The germline V gene (reference sequence) supplies CDR1 LGHDT and CDR2 YNNKEL.